These 30 T cell receptor beta chains were sequenced from one sample in a study of CD8+ T cells in alopecia areata. In each case, RNA was isolated and then reverse transcribed into cDNA as the sequencing template. Method: immunoSEQ multiplex PCR; TCRdb's copy keeps in-frame clones and lacks some. Of over 120,000 clones listed, approximately 49% are singletons. Sample: CD4+ T cells sorted from blood, taken at week 0. The receptors come from a human donor with alopecia areata.

The chain has TRBV28 and TRBJ2-5, with D possibly being TRBD1 (6 bases). In germline, CDR1 is MDHEN, CDR2 SYDVKM. V lost 5 bases, J lost 1 base, and 11 bases lay in between. There are 14 residues in the CDR3. CDR3 protein: CASSATGVQETQYF. CDR3 nucleotide sequence: TGTGCCAGCAGTGCGACAGGAGTCCAAGAGACCCAGTACTTC. Based on the CDR3 plus reference TRBV28 and TRBJ2-5, the full variable domain is DVKVTQSSRYLVKRTGEKVFLECVQDMDHENMFWYRQDPGLGLRLIYFSYDVKMKEKGDIPEGYSVSREKKERFSLILESASTNQTSMYLCASSATGVQETQYFGPGTRLLVL.

This clone came up once. The gene calls are TRBV14 and TRBJ2-1, with 13 bases matching TRBD2. Germline CDR1 SGHDN, CDR2 FVKESK. This CDR3 has 17 amino acids. V shed 2 bases and J 8 bases; nucleotides not matched to a gene: 9. Here the CDR3 reads CASSQPLLAGGVYEQFF. The CDR3 nucleotides are TGTGCCAGCAGCCAACCCTTACTAGCGGGAGGGGTATATGAGCAGTTCTTC.

The chain joins TRBV2 to TRBJ2-5, with D tentatively TRBD2 (6 bases). The CDR3 is 12 amino acids. Deletions cut 10 bases from V and 5 bases from J, with 14 bases between. Germline values: CDR1 SNHLY, CDR2 FYNNEI. CDR3 amino acids: CAKGRGSETQYF. The DNA of the CDR3 is TGTGCCAAAGGGCGGGGCTCGGAGACCCAGTACTTC.

This clone was recorded a few times. This sequence joins TRBV29-1 and TRBJ2-3; 8 nucleotides align to TRBD2. J gave up 0 bases and V 7 bases, and 9 bases lay outside the gene matches. The CDR3 loop spans 15 amino acids. Germline CDR1 reads SQVTM; CDR2 reads ANQGSEA. The CDR3 loop is CSGEPLADSTDTQYF. The CDR3 nucleotides are TGCAGCGGAGAACCACTAGCGGATAGCACAGATACGCAGTATTTT.

The V and J genes are TRBV7-8 and TRBJ2-1; no definite D call. The CDR3 spans 14 residues. V was cut by 3 bases and J by 1 base, with 7 bases left in between. Germline V lookup: CDR1 SGHVS, CDR2 FQNEAQ. The DNA for the CDR3 is TGTGCCAGCAGCTTCGTGGGGTCCTACAATGAGCAGTTCTTC. Amino acids: CASSFVGSYNEQFF.

The chain is built from TRBV5-6 and TRBJ1-5, with 10 positions matching TRBD1. The CDR3 runs 16 residues. Looked up from germline, CDR1 is SGHDT and CDR2 is YYEEEE. The trim removed 0 bases at V and 3 bases at J, leaving 3 bases unmatched. The CDR3: CASSLAGTGDNQPQHF. The CDR3 DNA reads TGTGCCAGCAGCTTGGCCGGGACAGGGGACAATCAGCCCCAGCATTTT.

The chain employs TRBV6-1 and TRBJ2-5; D possibly corresponds to TRBD2 (5 bases). The germline V and J ends were trimmed by 5 bases and 1 base, with 14 bases remaining between them. The CDR3 loop spans 15 amino acids. CDR1 and CDR2 from the germline V gene are MNHNS and SASEGT. CDR3 nucleotides: TGTGCCAGCAGTCTGGACTGGAATGTCCAAGAGACCCAGTACTTC. It codes for CASSLDWNVQETQYF.

This clone was counted a few times. This chain uses TRBV27 with TRBJ2-5, with D maybe TRBD1 (6 bases). Germline assignment: CDR1 MNHEY and CDR2 SMNVEV (reference sequence). V was cut by 6 bases and J by 7 bases, with 15 bases left in between. The CDR3 loop spans 13 amino acids. The CDR3: CASSSTPQGTQYF. In nucleotides, the CDR3 is TGTGCCAGCAGCTCCACCCCACAGGGGACCCAGTACTTC.

This clone was seen a few times. The CDR3 sequence is CASSQDVRRFGDTQYF. CDR3 coding DNA: TGCGCCAGCAGCCAAGACGTCCGACGATTCGGGGATACGCAGTATTTT. J is TRBJ2-3 and V is TRBV4-3; D not certain. Germline-derived CDR1 and CDR2 are LGHNA and YSLEER. The CDR3 length is 16 residues. Trimming took 0 bases from V and 6 from J, leaving 16 bases between them.

The chain employs TRBV4-1 and TRBJ1-2, with D uncertain. The CDR3 extends over 15 amino acids. Germline V lookup: CDR1 MGHRA, CDR2 YSYEKL. V was clipped by 4 bases and J by 1 base, with 13 bases between them. CDR3 nucleotides: TGCGCCAGCAGCCCGGAGTCGACGGGTAACTATGGCTACACCTTC. Translation: CASSPESTGNYGYTF.

CDR3 in DNA: TGTGCCAGCACTCGGGGCGGTATAGGAGCAACTAATGAAAAACTGTTTTTT. Encoded protein: CASTRGGIGATNEKLFF. This chain connects TRBV28 to TRBJ1-4; perhaps TRBD1 as D (5 bases). The V end lost 7 bases, the J end lost 0 bases, and 18 bases lay between the germline ends. Germline CDR1 reads MDHEN; CDR2 reads SYDVKM. CDR3 length: 17 amino acids.

This clone appeared a few times. The chain uses TRBV5-1 and TRBJ1-2, with 9 bases identical to TRBD1. Germline V gives CDR1 SGHRS, CDR2 YFSETQ. This CDR3 is built from 13 residues. J was trimmed by 5 bases and V by 2 bases; bases with no gene match: 1. CDR3 coding DNA: TGCGCCAGCAGCTTCGGGACAGGGTATGGCTACACCTTC. This gives the protein CASSFGTGYGYTF.

This chain joins TRBV2 and TRBJ2-1; 8 bases line up with TRBD2. The CDR3 has 15 residues. CDR1 is SNHLY and CDR2 is FYNNEI in the germline V gene. V trimming: 6 bases; J trimming: 4 bases; junction bases outside the gene matches: 8. The DNA of the CDR3 is TGTGCCAGCAGATCTACTAGCGGCGTTTACAATGAGCAGTTCTTC. Translating gives CASRSTSGVYNEQFF.

J is TRBJ2-4 and V is TRBV7-2; D gene unclear. The V gene lost 3 bases and the J gene lost 3 bases, with 6 bases spanning the gap. This CDR3 has 13 amino acids. Germline-derived CDR1 and CDR2 are SGHTA and FQGNSA. This CDR3 reads CASSFSDKNIQYF. CDR3 DNA: TGTGCCAGCAGCTTTTCGGACAAAAACATTCAGTACTTC.

The V and J genes are TRBV7-2 and TRBJ1-3, with D perhaps TRBD1 (6 bases). The CDR3 extends over 11 amino acids. The V end was cut by 5 bases, the J end by 7 bases, with 6 bases between. Germline CDR1 SGHTA, CDR2 FQGNSA. CDR3 sequence (DNA): TGTGCCAGCAGCCAGGGGAACACCATATATTTT. Its translation: CASSQGNTIYF.

The V and J genes are TRBV14 and TRBJ2-2; unclear D gene. CDR1 is SGHDN, CDR2 FVKESK, per germline. This CDR3 region has 13 residues. V was shortened by 0 bases and J by 7 bases, with 6 bases between the two germline ends. As DNA, the CDR3 is TGTGCCAGCAGCCAAGAACGCTTCGGGGAGCTGTTTTTT. It specifies CASSQERFGELFF.

This clone occurred a few times. The chain uses TRBV27 and TRBJ2-3, with TRBD1 matching 8 bases. The V and J ends lost 5 bases and 0 bases, in that order; junction bases with no gene match: 4. The CDR3 consists of 15 residues. CDR1 and CDR2 (germline): MNHEY, SMNVEV (reference sequence). In DNA form, the CDR3 reads TGTGCCAGCAGTCCCCGACAGGGGAGCACAGATACGCAGTATTTT. It codes for CASSPRQGSTDTQYF.

The gene calls are TRBV29-1 and TRBJ2-5; 7 bases are a match to TRBD1. V dropped 7 bases and J dropped 3; count of bases not matched to a gene: 5. The CDR3 consists of 12 residues. The V gene's germline CDR1 is SQVTM and CDR2 ANQGSEA. The DNA for the CDR3 is TGCAGCGGTACCGGGACAGAAGAGACCCAGTACTTC. Encoded protein: CSGTGTEETQYF.

The chain has TRBV27 and TRBJ1-4; D remains ambiguous. CDR3 length: 13 amino acids. Germline V gene lookup returns CDR1 MNHEY and CDR2 SMNVEV (reference sequence). Trimming pared 8 bases from V and 5 bases from J, leaving 12 bases between. CDR3 DNA sequence: TGTGCCAGCTCCGGACGGTTAAATGAAAAACTGTTTTTT. Translation: CASSGRLNEKLFF.

Many counts were recorded for this clone. V usage is TRBV2 and J usage is TRBJ1-5; TRBD1 is a possible D gene (5 bases). Germline CDR1 is SNHLY and CDR2 is FYNNEI. The CDR3 is 13 residues long. V was shortened by 6 bases and J by 7 bases, with 13 bases between the two germline ends. The CDR3 DNA is TGTGCCAGCAGACCAGACGGGACCCAGCCCCAGCATTTT. Translating it yields CASRPDGTQPQHF.

The genes are TRBV6-5 and TRBJ2-4, with 10 bases aligning to TRBD1. V shed 6 bases, J shed 9 bases, and the junction held 8 bases outside the gene matches. The CDR3 sequence is 14 residues long. Germline V gene data show CDR1 as MNHEY and CDR2 as SVGAGI. CDR3 in DNA: TGTGCCAGCAGCCTCGGACAGGGGGTCGGCATTCAGTACTTC. Translating gives CASSLGQGVGIQYF.

The chain links TRBV30 to TRBJ1-1; D is undetermined. Germline CDR1 and CDR2: GTSNPN and SVGIG (reference sequence). The V and J ends lost 2 bases and 2 bases respectively, with 9 bases between them. This CDR3 spans 13 amino acids. The CDR3 reads CAWSSGINTEAFF. Here the CDR3 DNA reads TGTGCCTGGAGTTCTGGGATCAACACTGAAGCTTTCTTT.

This chain links TRBV30 with TRBJ2-7; D call uncertain. The germline V gene has CDR1 GTSNPN and CDR2 SVGIG (reference sequence). The ends were cut back, 2 bases at V and 0 bases at J, with 8 bases in the middle. The CDR3 contains 13 residues. The CDR3 loop is CAWSRQNSYEQYF. For the CDR3, the DNA is TGTGCCTGGAGTAGGCAGAACTCCTACGAGCAGTACTTC.

The chain is built from TRBV29-1 and TRBJ2-1; 8 nucleotides line up with TRBD2. The V gene's germline CDR1 is SQVTM and CDR2 ANQGSEA. With 4 bases clipped from V and 0 bases from J, the junction kept 5 bases outside the gene matches. The CDR3 runs 15 residues. The CDR3 sequence: CSVGFRGGSYNEQFF. The CDR3 DNA reads TGCAGCGTTGGATTTCGGGGGGGCTCCTACAATGAGCAGTTCTTC.

The table lists this clone with a few counts. This chain joins TRBV29-1 and TRBJ2-7; the D gene is possibly TRBD2 (7 bases). The CDR3 loop spans 13 amino acids. CDR1 and CDR2 from the germline V gene are SQVTM and ANQGSEA. The ends were cut back, 6 bases at V and 7 bases at J, with 19 bases in the middle. The CDR3 is CSVGGAPLGEQYF. The CDR3 bases are TGCAGCGTAGGGGGGGCCCCCCTGGGAGAGCAGTACTTC.

The rearrangement links TRBV29-1 to TRBJ1-1; no clear D. Trimming shortened V by 3 bases and J by 0 bases, and 8 bases separated the two germline ends. The CDR3 sequence is 13 residues long. CDR1 is SQVTM and CDR2 is ANQGSEA in the germline V gene. CDR3 in amino acids: CSVEAAMNTEAFF. In DNA form, the CDR3 reads TGCAGCGTTGAGGCAGCCATGAACACTGAAGCTTTCTTT. The complete variable domain, with remaining parts taken from reference TRBV29-1 and TRBJ1-1, reads SAVISQKPSRDICQRGTSLTIQCQVDSQVTMMFWYRQQPGQSLTLIATANQGSEATYESGFVIDKFPISRPNLTFSTLTVSNMSPEDSSIYLCSVEAAMNTEAFFGQGTRLTVV.

Only a few counts were recorded for this clone. The V and J genes are TRBV30 and TRBJ1-5, with 7 bases that match TRBD1. Looked up from germline, CDR1 is GTSNPN and CDR2 is SVGIG (reference sequence). CDR3 length equals 13 residues. The trim removed 1 base at V and 9 bases at J, leaving 6 bases unmatched. The CDR3 region has the DNA TGTGCCTGGAGTGGGGACAGCTTTGCGCCCCAGCATTTT. Translated: CAWSGDSFAPQHF.

Concerning this clone: The same CDR3 can be traced to other DNA sequences in this sample. The chain carries TRBV29-1 and TRBJ1-5, with TRBD1 identical over 8 bases. The CDR3 is made up of 12 amino acids. Germline V CDR1 and CDR2: SQVTM, ANQGSEA. Trimming took 6 bases from V and 2 from J; bases not matched to a gene: 0. CDR3: CSVGQGNQPQHF. The CDR3 region has the DNA TGCAGCGTGGGACAGGGCAATCAGCCCCAGCATTTT.

This clone has only a few counts. The rearrangement joins TRBV29-1 to TRBJ2-2; TRBD1 aligns across 11 bases. With V trimmed by 6 bases and J by 5 bases, 14 bases remained unmatched. The CDR3 length is 17 residues. Germline V gives CDR1 SQVTM, CDR2 ANQGSEA. The CDR3 reads CSVAGQGAPGSTGELFF. CDR3 sequence (DNA): TGCAGCGTGGCCGGACAGGGGGCGCCGGGTAGTACCGGGGAGCTGTTTTTT.

The V and J genes are TRBV4-3 and TRBJ2-5; 11 bases are a match to TRBD1. Unmatched junction bases numbered 6, after V lost 4 bases and J lost 5 bases. Germline V gene data show CDR1 as LGHNA and CDR2 as YSLEER. The CDR3 is 15 residues long. The CDR3 nucleotides read TGCGCCAGCAGCCTAGGACAGGGGGCGCGGGAGACCCAGTACTTC. Its protein is CASSLGQGARETQYF.